These 25 T cell receptor beta chains share one sample of origin, sequenced in a study of monozygotic twins with inflammatory bowel disease (dated by TCRdb to the late 2010s). Preparation of the library involved 5' RACE. Sequencing relied on an Illumina HiSeq 2500. Based on TCRdb reprocessing of the reads, there is one entry per CDR3 protein sequence, and DNA is missing. The table for this sample shows 440,000 or so distinct CDR3 sequences. 2% to 3% of the sample is held by the ten biggest clonotypes. Sample: blood. The receptor source for this set is a human donor with ulcerative colitis or Crohn's disease, or a healthy co-twin of an affected twin (not recorded which).

The chain couples TRBV9 to TRBJ2-5; TCRdb selects TRBD2, and the lack of DNA leaves this call unchecked. The CDR3 loop spans 14 amino acids. The germline V gene encodes CDR1 SGDLS and CDR2 YYNGEE. CDR3 sequence reads: CASSASSRVETQYF.

This sequence joins TRBV27 and TRBJ2-3; TCRdb outputs TRBD2, but without DNA this stays unchecked. Germline V lookup: CDR1 MNHEY, CDR2 SMNVEV (reference sequence). The CDR3 consists of 17 residues. This chain's CDR3 is CASSFRLAGGVPDTQYF.

The rearrangement joins TRBV27 to TRBJ1-5; TCRdb indicates TRBD1, and absent DNA this call remains unverified. This CDR3 region has 15 residues. In germline, CDR1 is MNHEY, CDR2 SMNVEV (reference sequence). The CDR3 is CASSSGTGYYQPQHF.

The V gene is TRBV4-1, the J gene TRBJ2-3. CDR1 is MGHRA and CDR2 is YSYEKL in the germline V gene. This CDR3 has 13 residues. The CDR3 spells CASSQERKDTQYF.

V and J are TRBV5-1 and TRBJ2-3. Germline CDR1 reads SGHRS; CDR2 reads YFSETQ. The CDR3 has 14 amino acids. CDR3 region: CAGSRGLVTDTQYF.

The V gene is TRBV30, the J gene TRBJ1-5. This CDR3 is built from 12 residues. Germline V gene lookup returns CDR1 GTSNPN and CDR2 SVGIG (reference sequence). This chain's CDR3 is CAWSASNQPQHF.

This chain connects TRBV29-1 to TRBJ1-2. The CDR3 loop spans 14 amino acids. The germline gives CDR1 SQVTM, CDR2 ANQGSEA. The CDR3 here is CSDLPQTLGYGYTF.

The chain links TRBV5-1 to TRBJ1-1. Germline lookup yields CDR1 SGHRS and CDR2 YFSETQ. This CDR3 spans 13 amino acids. CDR3 amino acids: CASSFGGLTEAFF.

The chain joins TRBV12-3 or TRBV12-4 to TRBJ1-3; without DNA, the TCRdb call of TRBD1 cannot be checked. The CDR3 consists of 16 residues. The CDR3 here is CASSSWTGRTGNTIYF.

The J gene is TRBJ2-7, the V gene TRBV20-1; the TCRdb call, TRBD2, lacks DNA for checking. The CDR3 runs to 13 residues. Per germline, CDR1 DFQATT and CDR2 SNEGSKA (reference sequence). The CDR3 is CSAQTSGSYEQYF.

The J gene is TRBJ1-2, the V gene TRBV19; without DNA, the TCRdb call of TRBD1 cannot be checked. This CDR3 contains 15 residues. From germline, CDR1 is LNHDA and CDR2 SQIVND (reference sequence). The CDR3 here is CATRRGTGSGGGYTF.

V and J are TRBV10-3 and TRBJ2-1; checking the TCRdb D call of TRBD1 is not possible without DNA. This CDR3 is built from 13 residues. Germline CDR1 ENHRY, CDR2 SYGVKD. CDR3 residues: CAMTGSPTTEQFF.

The V call is TRBV7-3, the J call TRBJ2-5; TCRdb selects TRBD2, and the lack of DNA leaves this call unchecked. This CDR3 spans 14 amino acids. The V gene's germline CDR1 is SGHTA and CDR2 FQGTGA. The CDR3: CASSVGSFGETQYF.

This rearrangement joins TRBV20-1 to TRBJ1-5. Germline V CDR1 and CDR2: DFQATT, SNEGSKA (reference sequence). There are 15 residues in the CDR3. CDR3 residues: CSARGSAAGDQPQHF.

This chain connects TRBV4-2 to TRBJ2-1; TCRdb lists TRBD2, though no DNA is available to test this call. Germline V gene data show CDR1 as LGHNA and CDR2 as YNFKEQ. The CDR3 consists of 19 residues. The CDR3 loop is CASSQDPSMRLDSYNEQFF.

This sequence joins TRBV3-1 and TRBJ2-4; the D call from TCRdb, TRBD2, cannot be confirmed without DNA. Germline CDR1 LGHDT, CDR2 YNNKEL (reference sequence). The CDR3 totals 13 residues. The CDR3 region is CASSQEGGLIQYF.

The chain uses TRBV9 and TRBJ2-1; TCRdb outputs TRBD1, but without DNA this stays unchecked. Germline assignment: CDR1 SGDLS and CDR2 YYNGEE. CDR3 length: 17 residues. CDR3 sequence reads: CASSVDGGGAQYNEQFF.

The chain couples TRBV12-3 or TRBV12-4 to TRBJ2-7; TCRdb lists TRBD1, though no DNA is available to test this call. This CDR3 region has 15 residues. CDR3 sequence: CASSFGQGATYEQYF.

This chain joins TRBV3-1 and TRBJ2-7; TCRdb proposes TRBD1, but this gene call is untestable without DNA. This CDR3 is 13 amino acids long. Germline-derived CDR1 and CDR2 are LGHDT and YNNKEL (reference sequence). CDR3 loop: CASSRLTGGEQYF.

CDR3: CATSGGSSYNEQFF. The V gene is TRBV5-4, the J gene TRBJ2-1; TCRdb's D gene call, TRBD2, goes unchecked for lack of DNA. The CDR3 runs 14 residues. Looked up from germline, CDR1 is SGHNT and CDR2 is YYREEE (reference sequence).

The chain recombines TRBV10-3 with TRBJ2-7; absent DNA, TCRdb's TRBD1 call cannot be checked. The CDR3 spans 13 residues. CDR1 is ENHRY, CDR2 SYGVKD, per germline. The CDR3 sequence: CAIRDPGPYEQYF.

This chain joins TRBV9 and TRBJ2-6; checking the TCRdb D call of TRBD1 is not possible without DNA. The CDR3 extends over 18 amino acids. In germline, CDR1 is SGDLS, CDR2 YYNGEE. CDR3 sequence: CASSVRAGGGSGANVLTF.

This chain joins TRBV2 and TRBJ1-5; TCRdb's D call, TRBD1, is unchecked because there is no DNA. CDR1 and CDR2 (germline): SNHLY, FYNNEI. The length of the CDR3 is 14 residues. The CDR3 region is CASRLTRDDKPQHF.

The V gene is TRBV25-1, the J gene TRBJ2-7; there is no DNA to check the TCRdb D call of TRBD2. Germline-derived CDR1 and CDR2 are MGHDK and SYGVNS. The CDR3 contains 16 residues. This CDR3 is CASSEWDVAGVREQYF.

The chain joins TRBV27 to TRBJ1-2; TCRdb gives TRBD1 as the D gene, but with no DNA this cannot be confirmed. Per the germline V gene, CDR1 is MNHEY and CDR2 is SMNVEV (reference sequence). The CDR3 contains 15 residues. The CDR3 here is CASRTPGQGAGGYTF.